The 18 T cell receptor beta chains presented below share a single source sample, sequenced in a study of cytomegalovirus exposure and HLA in healthy donors. Sequencing used immunoSEQ multiplex PCR; TCRdb keeps in-frame clones, though not all of them. The table lists under 150,000 clones, around 90% of them singletons. Sample: PBMCs. All receptors come from a woman aged 18-30 years in good health and CMV-seropositive.

Here the CDR3 DNA reads TGTGCCAGCAGCTTAGGAGGCCGGGGCTACACCTTC. Its protein product is CASSLGGRGYTF. The chain links TRBV7-9 to TRBJ1-2, with no clear D. V was pared by 1 base and J by 8 bases, with 8 bases between. The germline CDR1 and CDR2 sequences are SEHNR and FQNEAQ (reference sequence). This CDR3 is 12 amino acids long.

J is TRBJ1-5 and V is TRBV4-2; weak D call: TRBD1 (5 bases). The CDR3 contains 15 residues. V dropped 1 base and J dropped 10 bases, with 17 bases sitting between them. Per the germline V gene, CDR1 is LGHNA and CDR2 is YNFKEQ. In DNA, the CDR3 is TGTGCCAGCAGCCAAGCGTTGGGGCCCGTGAATCCCCAGCATTTT. It codes for CASSQALGPVNPQHF.

V is TRBV6-5 and J is TRBJ1-2; tentative D call: TRBD1 (5 bases). CDR1 and CDR2 from the germline V gene are MNHEY and SVGAGI. V lost 8 bases and J 4 bases, leaving 14 bases between the germline ends. The CDR3 length is 13 residues. The CDR3 nucleotides are TGTGCCAGCTGGGGGGGAGAGACCTATGGCTACACCTTC. It specifies CASWGGETYGYTF.

This clone has a single count. The chain carries TRBV27 and TRBJ2-1; D is ambiguous. This CDR3 has 13 amino acids. Trimming stripped 4 bases from V and 2 bases from J, with 6 bases between. Germline V gene data show CDR1 as MNHEY and CDR2 as SMNVEV (reference sequence). In DNA form, the CDR3 reads TGTGCCAGCAGTTCCTACCCCTACAATGAGCAGTTCTTC. Amino acids: CASSSYPYNEQFF.

V is TRBV27 and J is TRBJ1-6; no firm D call. This CDR3 is built from 12 residues. The germline CDR1 and CDR2 sequences are MNHEY and SMNVEV (reference sequence). V lost 7 bases, J lost 13 bases, and 14 bases lay in between. The CDR3 loop is CASTRAGLPLHF. The CDR3 DNA sequence: TGTGCCAGCACCCGAGCGGGGTTGCCCCTCCACTTT.

The gene calls are TRBV28 and TRBJ1-1, with TRBD1 identical over 9 bases. Trimming took 5 bases from V and 11 from J; bases not matched to a gene: 9. Germline CDR1 and CDR2: MDHEN and SYDVKM. CDR3 length: 13 amino acids. The chain's CDR3 is CASSLMGQGNAFF. The CDR3 DNA is TGTGCCAGCAGTCTTATGGGACAGGGTAACGCTTTCTTT.

For the CDR3, the DNA is TGTGCCAGCTCACCACCGTCAGGGGGCGGCTCGGGGGAGACCCAGTACTTC. This sequence encodes CASSPPSGGGSGETQYF. The genes are TRBV18 and TRBJ2-5, with 8 positions matching TRBD1. J gave up 5 bases and V 0 bases, and 11 bases lay outside the gene matches. Looked up from germline, CDR1 is KGHSH and CDR2 is LQKENI. The CDR3 has 17 amino acids. Full variable domain (missing parts from reference TRBV18 and TRBJ2-5): NAGVMQNPRHLVRRRGQEARLRCSPMKGHSHVYWYRQLPEEGLKFMVYLQKENIIDESGMPKERFSAEFPKEGPSILRIQQVVRGDSAAYFCASSPPSGGGSGETQYFGPGTRLLVL.

The chain carries TRBV15 and TRBJ2-7; D possibly corresponds to TRBD2 (6 bases). V gave up 3 bases and J gave up 2 bases, with 11 bases separating them. The CDR3 extends over 14 amino acids. CDR1 and CDR2 (germline): LNHNV, YYDKDF (reference sequence). This chain's CDR3 is CATSSGGDAYEQYF. In DNA form, the CDR3 reads TGTGCCACCAGCAGTGGCGGGGACGCCTACGAGCAGTACTTC.

The CDR3 bases are TGTGCCACCAGCCAATATAGGGACAGGGCTCAGCCCCAGCATTTT. Its protein product is CATSQYRDRAQPQHF. V and J are TRBV15 and TRBJ1-5; 9 nucleotides agree with TRBD1. V shed 5 bases and J 6 bases; nucleotides not matched to a gene: 8. This CDR3 spans 15 amino acids. Looked up from germline, CDR1 is LNHNV and CDR2 is YYDKDF (reference sequence).

The chain carries TRBV10-2 and TRBJ2-1; unclear D gene. The V and J ends lost 6 bases and 3 bases respectively, with 9 bases between them. Germline CDR1 reads WSHSY; CDR2 reads SAAADI. There are 13 residues in the CDR3. The CDR3 sequence is CASSPRRYNEQFF. For the CDR3, the DNA is TGCGCCAGCAGCCCCAGGCGCTACAATGAGCAGTTCTTC.

The chain links TRBV6-4 to TRBJ1-5; the D is unclear. The CDR3 contains 19 residues. The germline V gene encodes CDR1 MRHNA and CDR2 SNTAGT. The V end was cut by 1 base, the J end by 4 bases, with 23 bases between. CDR3 protein: CASSDFQDGGKRQNQPQHF. As DNA, the CDR3 is TGTGCCAGCAGTGACTTCCAAGATGGCGGCAAACGGCAAAATCAGCCCCAGCATTTT.

The V gene is TRBV19, the J gene TRBJ2-3; D might be TRBD1 (5 bases). The CDR3 is 14 residues long. CDR1 LNHDA and CDR2 SQIVND come from the germline V gene (reference sequence). V lost 3 bases, J lost 3 bases, and 10 bases lay in between. CDR3 loop: CASSMGPGTDTQYF. Written as DNA, the CDR3 is TGTGCCAGTAGTATGGGGCCCGGTACAGATACGCAGTATTTT.

Regarding this clone: This CDR3 is also generated by other DNA sequences in the sample. This chain's CDR3 is CSASRYEQYF. The CDR3, as DNA: TGCAGTGCTAGTCGGTACGAGCAGTACTTC. The chain couples TRBV20-1 to TRBJ2-7; D unclear. This CDR3 region has 10 residues. CDR1 is DFQATT, CDR2 SNEGSKA, per germline (reference sequence). V was clipped by 3 bases and J by 4 bases, with 4 bases between them.

The chain couples TRBV4-1 to TRBJ1-6; possibly TRBD1 for D (6 bases). The CDR3 consists of 18 residues. Trimming took off 1 base at V and 6 bases at J, with 19 bases between the two ends. Germline V gene lookup returns CDR1 MGHRA and CDR2 YSYEKL. CDR3 residues: CASSQAPRTRGTNSPLHF. The CDR3, as DNA: TGCGCCAGCAGCCAAGCGCCTCGAACCAGGGGAACTAATTCACCCCTCCACTTT.

This chain joins TRBV5-6 and TRBJ1-6, with 7 positions matching TRBD1. Per germline, CDR1 SGHDT and CDR2 YYEEEE. V lost 4 bases, J lost 9 bases, and 7 bases stayed unmatched. This CDR3 spans 14 amino acids. The CDR3 loop reads CASSPGQNLSPLHF. The CDR3, as DNA: TGTGCCAGCAGCCCGGGACAGAATCTTTCACCCCTCCACTTT.

The V call is TRBV6-1, the J call TRBJ2-1; D is undetermined. The CDR3 totals 14 residues. Germline V gene data show CDR1 as MNHNS and CDR2 as SASEGT. V was cut by 7 bases and J by 0 bases, with 10 bases left in between. The CDR3 loop is CASIPHSSYNEQFF. CDR3 nucleotide sequence: TGTGCCAGCATTCCGCACAGCTCCTACAATGAGCAGTTCTTC.

This clone has only a few counts. V gene TRBV19 combines with J gene TRBJ2-7, with TRBD1 matching over 9 bases. Germline V CDR1 and CDR2: LNHDA, SQIVND (reference sequence). The length of the CDR3 is 13 residues. The V and J ends lost 6 bases and 5 bases, in that order; junction bases with no gene match: 5. The CDR3 is CASSPGQGNEQYF. The CDR3 DNA reads TGTGCCAGTAGCCCGGGACAGGGAAACGAGCAGTACTTC.

The chain's CDR3 is CASSPSGGNTEAFF. In DNA form, the CDR3 reads TGTGCCAGCTCACCGAGCGGGGGTAACACTGAAGCTTTCTTT. The chain recombines TRBV18 with TRBJ1-1, with D perhaps matching TRBD1 (5 bases). This CDR3 has 14 amino acids. V gave up 3 bases and J gave up 2 bases, with 10 bases separating them. The germline gives CDR1 KGHSH, CDR2 LQKENI.